This T cell receptor (beta chain) was profiled in a study of radiation and T cells in renal cell carcinoma. Overall study: Nephrectomy followed 15 Gy stereotactic body radiation by 4 weeks. Findings and limits, study-wide: Baseline intratumoral clonotype presence is unknown without pretreatment biopsies.

In regard to this clone: Its antigen is not identified.

The table came from immunoSEQ multiplex PCR; TCRdb's copy has only in-frame clones and leaves some out. The sample consists of 70,000 to 100,000 clones, 65% to 90% of them appearing once. The CDR3 covers 16 residues. Looked up from germline, CDR1 is MDHEN and CDR2 is SYDVKM. Trimming at V came to 3 bases and at J to 0 bases, leaving 6 bases not matched to a gene. Time point: blood 2 weeks post-SBRT. Treatment denoted: 15 Gy SBRT to primary tumor, nephrectomy 4 weeks later. This renal cell carcinoma was of the clear cell type. The starting material was blood, obtained from a patient whose treatment included radiotherapy and nephrectomy. V usage is TRBV28 and J usage is TRBJ2-7; 9 bases are shared with TRBD1. The receptor was isolated from a woman between 45 and 65 years old with renal cell carcinoma. The CDR3 DNA is TGTGCCAGCAGTTTCCTCCGGGACAGGGTCTCCTACGAGCAGTACTTC. Protein product: CASSFLRDRVSYEQYF.